Listed below are T cell receptor beta chains from one sample, sequenced in a study of CD8 T cell repertoires and HIV-1 epitope variants. Generated by immunoSEQ multiplex PCR, the TCRdb table keeps only in-frame clones and is missing some. The data contain 90,000 or so clones, around 75% of them singletons. Specimen: uncultured baseline CD8+ T cells from peripheral blood mononuclear cells (PBMCs). All receptors come from a male donor with HIV. CDR3s include the opening cysteine and the closing phenylalanine or tryptophan. Fields, in order: D gene, V gene, J gene, clone size, CDR3 DNA, CDR3 protein. The D gene is left open where the match is weak. Not every row has a clone size; where given, it reads once, few, many or a size class.

d_call: TRBD1
v_call: TRBV5-1
j_call: TRBJ2-7
clone_size: .
cdr3_nt: TGCGCCAGCAGCGGGAGACAGGGACCCTACGAGCAGTACTTC
cdr3_aa: CASSGRQGPYEQYF

d_call: .
v_call: TRBV19
j_call: TRBJ1-6
clone_size: once
cdr3_nt: TGTGCCAGTAGTATTCAGGGGAGCGTACCATCACCCCTCCACTTT
cdr3_aa: CASSIQGSVPSPLHF

d_call: .
v_call: TRBV6-5
j_call: TRBJ1-4
clone_size: .
cdr3_nt: TGTGCCAGCAGTTCCCCCGGGGGATCGACTAATGAAAAACTGTTTTTT
cdr3_aa: CASSSPGGSTNEKLFF

d_call: .
v_call: TRBV14
j_call: TRBJ1-2
clone_size: .
cdr3_nt: TGTGCCAGCAGCCAAGATAGGACTGCTAACTATGGCTACACCTTC
cdr3_aa: CASSQDRTANYGYTF

d_call: .
v_call: TRBV7-2
j_call: TRBJ2-1
clone_size: .
cdr3_nt: TGTGCCAGCAGCTTAGGTCTAGGGCTAGCTCTCTCCTACAATGAGCAGTTCTTC
cdr3_aa: CASSLGLGLALSYNEQFF

d_call: .
v_call: TRBV23-1
j_call: TRBJ1-5
clone_size: .
cdr3_nt: TGCGCCAGCAGTGAACAGGGTGGCAATCAGCCCCAGCATTTT
cdr3_aa: CASSEQGGNQPQHF

d_call: .
v_call: TRBV5-6
j_call: TRBJ1-1
clone_size: .
cdr3_nt: TGTGCCAGCAGCTTGAATCTTTTTGTTGGTGGGGTAGGGACTGAAGCTTTCTTT
cdr3_aa: CASSLNLFVGGVGTEAFF

d_call: .
v_call: TRBV7-8
j_call: TRBJ1-1
clone_size: .
cdr3_nt: TGTGCCAGCAGCTTAGATTTTCAGGAAAACACTGAAGCTTTCTTT
cdr3_aa: CASSLDFQENTEAFF

d_call: .
v_call: TRBV29-1
j_call: TRBJ2-3
clone_size: .
cdr3_nt: TGCAGCGTTGAACGTGGGGTTTCAGATACGCAGTATTTT
cdr3_aa: CSVERGVSDTQYF

d_call: TRBD2
v_call: TRBV11-3
j_call: TRBJ2-1
clone_size: .
cdr3_nt: TGTGCCAGCAGCCCTTGGACTAGCGGGAGGTCCTACAATGAGCAGTTCTTC
cdr3_aa: CASSPWTSGRSYNEQFF

d_call: TRBD2
v_call: TRBV10-1
j_call: TRBJ2-1
clone_size: .
cdr3_nt: TGCGCCAGCAGTGTAGGGACTAGCGGTCACAATGAGCAGTTCTTC
cdr3_aa: CASSVGTSGHNEQFF

d_call: TRBD1
v_call: TRBV19
j_call: TRBJ1-2
clone_size: .
cdr3_nt: TGTGCCACCTCGACGAGGGGGCATGGCTACACCTTC
cdr3_aa: CATSTRGHGYTF

d_call: TRBD2
v_call: TRBV6-5
j_call: TRBJ2-7
clone_size: once
cdr3_nt: TGTGCCAGCACCGAACCGGGGGGTAAAGAGCAGTACTTC
cdr3_aa: CASTEPGGKEQYF

d_call: .
v_call: TRBV5-1
j_call: TRBJ2-2
clone_size: .
cdr3_nt: TGCGCCAGCAGCTTGACCCAGGGGAACACCGGGGAGCTGTTTTTT
cdr3_aa: CASSLTQGNTGELFF

d_call: TRBD1
v_call: TRBV6-4
j_call: TRBJ1-5
clone_size: .
cdr3_nt: TGTGCCAGCAGTGACGGACAGGGTCAGCCCCAGCATTTT
cdr3_aa: CASSDGQGQPQHF

d_call: .
v_call: TRBV30
j_call: TRBJ1-4
clone_size: .
cdr3_nt: TGTGCCTGGAGCCCGGGGGGGGGAAAACTGTTTTTT
cdr3_aa: CAWSPGGGKLFF

d_call: TRBD1
v_call: TRBV6-5
j_call: TRBJ1-4
clone_size: .
cdr3_nt: TGTGCCAGCAGTCCGGACAGGGCCGAAAAACTGTTTTTT
cdr3_aa: CASSPDRAEKLFF

d_call: .
v_call: TRBV4-1
j_call: TRBJ2-7
clone_size: .
cdr3_nt: TGCGCCAGCAGCCAAACAGTGGGTAGCTCCTACGAGCAGTACTTC
cdr3_aa: CASSQTVGSSYEQYF

d_call: .
v_call: TRBV19
j_call: TRBJ2-1
clone_size: .
cdr3_nt: TGTGCCAGTAGTGCGGAGGATTTCGCCTACAATGAGCAGTTCTTC
cdr3_aa: CASSAEDFAYNEQFF

d_call: TRBD2
v_call: TRBV4-2
j_call: TRBJ2-3
clone_size: .
cdr3_nt: TGTGCCAGCCGAAACCTTAGCGGGGGGACAGATACGCAGTATTTT
cdr3_aa: CASRNLSGGTDTQYF

d_call: .
v_call: TRBV9
j_call: TRBJ1-2
clone_size: few
cdr3_nt: TGTGCCAGCAGCGTTCAACTCGGAACAGGGTGGGGCTACACCTTC
cdr3_aa: CASSVQLGTGWGYTF

d_call: .
v_call: TRBV5-6
j_call: TRBJ1-2
clone_size: many
cdr3_nt: TGTGCCAGCAGCCAAGACAGCTATGGCTACACCTTC
cdr3_aa: CASSQDSYGYTF

d_call: .
v_call: TRBV6-5
j_call: TRBJ2-5
clone_size: .
cdr3_nt: TGTGCCAGCAGCCGATGGAGGGGAGAGACCCAGTACTTC
cdr3_aa: CASSRWRGETQYF

d_call: .
v_call: TRBV10-2
j_call: TRBJ1-5
clone_size: .
cdr3_nt: TGCGCCAGCAGTGAGTCGAGGGGGACTCAGCCCCAGCATTTT
cdr3_aa: CASSESRGTQPQHF

d_call: TRBD1
v_call: TRBV7-2
j_call: TRBJ2-7
clone_size: .
cdr3_nt: TGTGCCAGCTCCGCGGGACAGGGTGTATTGGGGCAGTACTTC
cdr3_aa: CASSAGQGVLGQYF

d_call: .
v_call: TRBV4-3
j_call: TRBJ1-2
clone_size: .
cdr3_nt: TGCGCCAGCAGCCAAGAAACCGGGACGCTCTATGGCTACACCTTC
cdr3_aa: CASSQETGTLYGYTF

d_call: .
v_call: TRBV27
j_call: TRBJ2-7
clone_size: many
cdr3_nt: TGTGCCAGCAGTTTTGGGTTGGGGTACTTC
cdr3_aa: CASSFGLGYF

d_call: TRBD2
v_call: TRBV6-6
j_call: TRBJ2-5
clone_size: .
cdr3_nt: TGTGCCAGCAGTTACTCCTCCGGGACTAGCTTGGAGACCCAGTACTTC
cdr3_aa: CASSYSSGTSLETQYF

d_call: .
v_call: TRBV7-9
j_call: TRBJ2-6
clone_size: .
cdr3_nt: TGTGCCAGCAGCCGGGGAGCTGGGGCCAACGTCCTGACTTTC
cdr3_aa: CASSRGAGANVLTF

d_call: TRBD2
v_call: TRBV4-3
j_call: TRBJ2-7
clone_size: .
cdr3_nt: TGCGCCAGCAGCCAAGTTAGCGGGGGACTCTACGAGCAGTACTTC
cdr3_aa: CASSQVSGGLYEQYF

d_call: .
v_call: TRBV6-1
j_call: TRBJ2-7
clone_size: .
cdr3_nt: TGTGCCAGCATGTTTCGGATTGACGAGCAGTACTTC
cdr3_aa: CASMFRIDEQYF

d_call: TRBD1
v_call: TRBV9
j_call: TRBJ2-7
clone_size: .
cdr3_nt: TGTGCCAGCAGCGTAACAGCACAGGGGATACACGAGCAGTACTTC
cdr3_aa: CASSVTAQGIHEQYF

d_call: .
v_call: TRBV19
j_call: TRBJ1-2
clone_size: .
cdr3_nt: TGTGCCAGTAGTATAGATCTATCGCAGGGATATGGCTACACCTTC
cdr3_aa: CASSIDLSQGYGYTF

d_call: .
v_call: TRBV7-9
j_call: TRBJ2-7
clone_size: .
cdr3_nt: TGTGCCAGCAGCTTCGGCAGGGGCGACGAGCAGTACTTC
cdr3_aa: CASSFGRGDEQYF

d_call: .
v_call: TRBV5-4
j_call: TRBJ2-3
clone_size: .
cdr3_nt: TGTGCCAGCAGCCCGGGGACTTCGAGCACAGATACGCAGTATTTT
cdr3_aa: CASSPGTSSTDTQYF

d_call: TRBD1
v_call: TRBV7-8
j_call: TRBJ2-2
clone_size: .
cdr3_nt: TGTGCCAGCAGCCCGGGACAGGGGACCGGGGAGCTGTTTTTT
cdr3_aa: CASSPGQGTGELFF

d_call: TRBD2
v_call: TRBV28
j_call: TRBJ2-7
clone_size: .
cdr3_nt: TGTGCCAGCAGTCCTTGGACTAGCGGGAGCAACGAGCAGTACTTC
cdr3_aa: CASSPWTSGSNEQYF

d_call: TRBD2
v_call: TRBV28
j_call: TRBJ2-7
clone_size: .
cdr3_nt: TGTGCCAGCAGTTCGGGACTAGCGGGAGCCCTCCACGAGCAGTACTTC
cdr3_aa: CASSSGLAGALHEQYF

d_call: .
v_call: TRBV27
j_call: TRBJ2-1
clone_size: .
cdr3_nt: TGTGCCAGCAGTCACCGAGAGGAGCAGTTCTTC
cdr3_aa: CASSHREEQFF

d_call: .
v_call: TRBV5-4
j_call: TRBJ2-2
clone_size: .
cdr3_nt: TGTGCCAGCAGCCGGGACAGGGCTGTTAGCGGGAGGACCGGGGAGCTGTTTTTT
cdr3_aa: CASSRDRAVSGRTGELFF

d_call: .
v_call: TRBV15
j_call: TRBJ2-1
clone_size: .
cdr3_nt: TGTGCCACCAGCAGAGATCACATTCCCTGGACGTTCTTC
cdr3_aa: CATSRDHIPWTFF

d_call: .
v_call: TRBV6-5
j_call: TRBJ1-5
clone_size: .
cdr3_nt: TGTGCCAGCAGCACGAGGGAAGGGGCCGTGGCCCAGCATTTT
cdr3_aa: CASSTREGAVAQHF

d_call: .
v_call: TRBV7-9
j_call: TRBJ2-7
clone_size: .
cdr3_nt: TGTGCCAGCAGGCCCGACAGGGGAGGGGTGAGCGACGAGCAGTACTTC
cdr3_aa: CASRPDRGGVSDEQYF

d_call: .
v_call: TRBV10-3
j_call: TRBJ1-6
clone_size: few
cdr3_nt: TGTGCCATCAGTGAGCAGTCCCCGGGACACGGGAATTCACCCCTCCACTTT
cdr3_aa: CAISEQSPGHGNSPLHF

d_call: .
v_call: TRBV29-1
j_call: TRBJ1-1
clone_size: .
cdr3_nt: TGCAGCGTTGTCGGGAGTCAGAACACTGAAGCTTTCTTT
cdr3_aa: CSVVGSQNTEAFF

d_call: .
v_call: TRBV10-2
j_call: TRBJ2-3
clone_size: .
cdr3_nt: TGCGCCAGCAGTCTCGGGGGACCCACAGATACGCAGTATTTT
cdr3_aa: CASSLGGPTDTQYF

d_call: .
v_call: TRBV10-3
j_call: TRBJ2-7
clone_size: .
cdr3_nt: TGTGCCATCAACGCGGCAGGGCAGATAGAGCAGTACTTC
cdr3_aa: CAINAAGQIEQYF

d_call: TRBD1
v_call: TRBV6-5
j_call: TRBJ1-6
clone_size: .
cdr3_nt: TGTGCCAGCAGTTACTCGTGGGGACAGAATAATTCACCCCTCCACTTT
cdr3_aa: CASSYSWGQNNSPLHF

d_call: .
v_call: TRBV18
j_call: TRBJ2-7
clone_size: .
cdr3_nt: TGTGCCAGCTCACCACCGTCGCAGGGAAATTACGAGCAGTACTTC
cdr3_aa: CASSPPSQGNYEQYF

d_call: .
v_call: TRBV4-2
j_call: TRBJ2-1
clone_size: .
cdr3_nt: TGTGCCAGCACTCGGGACACCTACAATGAGCAGTTCTTC
cdr3_aa: CASTRDTYNEQFF

d_call: .
v_call: TRBV7-7
j_call: TRBJ2-7
clone_size: .
cdr3_nt: TGTGCCAGCAGCTTAGGAGGGGGGAGCGAGCAGTACTTC
cdr3_aa: CASSLGGGSEQYF

d_call: .
v_call: TRBV5-4
j_call: TRBJ1-2
clone_size: .
cdr3_nt: TGTGCCAGCAGTTTGGACGCTGTCCCTAACTATGGCTACACCTTC
cdr3_aa: CASSLDAVPNYGYTF